Included here is one T cell receptor beta chain sequence, with context. Its antigen is still unknown. This record comes from a study of prognosis after radiotherapy for stage I lung cancer. Notes on the study in general: After stereotactic body radiation therapy, unique TCR clone counts dropped from a median of around 10,000 to 6,500.

TCR beta CDR3 amplification from genomic DNA was performed by two-round multiplex PCR. TRBV and TRBJ genes each had their own specific primers in first-round PCR. TCRdb reprocessed the multiplex PCR reads via MiXCR and lists one record per CDR3 protein. The data contain about 16,000 distinct CDR3 sequences, under 50% of them singletons. Here the sequenced sample was PBMCs, taken before or after stereotactic body radiation therapy (not recorded which). This receptor was taken from a donor aged 50 or older with non-small cell lung cancer.

CDR3 loop: CASSEGLAGSYEQYF. CDR3 nucleotides: TGCGCCAGCAGCGAGGGGCTAGCGGGTTCCTACGAGCAGTACTTC. The chain links TRBV5-1 to TRBJ2-7; TRBD2 matches at 8 bases. This CDR3 region has 15 residues. Germline V gene lookup returns CDR1 SGHRS and CDR2 YFSETQ. With 4 bases clipped from V and 1 base from J, the junction kept 7 bases outside the gene matches.